Listed below are T cell receptor beta chains from one sample, sequenced in a study of T-cell reconstitution after alpha-beta-depleted transplantation in children. MiXCR, run by TCRdb on the PCR reads, gives a single entry per CDR3 protein. The data contain hundreds of thousands of distinct CDR3 sequences, around a tenth of them singletons. This material consisted of peripheral blood, taken 180 days after TCRalphabeta/CD19-depleted stem cell transplant. The receptors originated from a male patient aged 2-15 years who had a stem cell transplant for chronic granulomatous disease, so the T cells may come from the graft donor. Both conserved end residues are part of each CDR3. A D gene is named only where the DNA matches it firmly. The size of a clone is reported for some rows only, either as once, few or many, or as a class for expanded clones.

D gene,V gene,clone size,J gene,CDR3 protein,CDR3 DNA
-,TRBV7-2,many,TRBJ2-7,CAHSQGRLGKREQYF,TGTGCCCACAGCCAAGGAAGACTAGGTAAGCGGGAGCAGTACTTC
-,TRBV20-1,many,TRBJ2-3,CSARGPGTDTQYF,TGCAGTGCTAGAGGGCCGGGCACAGATACGCAGTATTTT
TRBD2,TRBV28,few,TRBJ2-5,CASSTSEERGGETQYF,TGTGCCAGCAGTACTTCTGAGGAGAGGGGAGGGGAGACCCAGTACTTC
-,TRBV30,many,TRBJ2-2,CALLRGELFF,TGTGCCTTACTCAGGGGGGAGCTGTTTTTT
TRBD2,TRBV20-1,many,TRBJ2-7,CSARSTSGDTYEQYF,TGCAGTGCTAGATCGACTAGCGGGGATACCTACGAGCAGTACTTC
-,TRBV6-1,many,TRBJ2-1,CASSESSHNEQFF,TGTGCCAGCAGTGAGAGCAGCCACAATGAGCAGTTCTTC
TRBD2,TRBV7-2,many,TRBJ2-5,CASSWRGLAGQETQYF,TGTGCCAGCAGCTGGAGGGGACTAGCGGGGCAAGAGACCCAGTACTTC
TRBD1,TRBV15,-,TRBJ2-5,CATSSPPGTEETQYF,TGTGCCACCAGCAGCCCCCCTGGGACAGAAGAGACCCAGTACTTC
TRBD2,TRBV2,many,TRBJ2-1,CASKTSGRYNEQFF,TGTGCCAGCAAGACTAGCGGAAGATACAATGAGCAGTTCTTC
TRBD1,TRBV4-3,many,TRBJ1-5,CASSQDSRGKGQPQHF,TGCGCCAGCAGCCAAGATAGCAGGGGGAAAGGTCAGCCCCAGCATTTT
TRBD2,TRBV27,many,TRBJ2-7,CASSLYQAGGSGEQYF,TGTGCCAGCAGTTTATACCAGGCGGGAGGATCTGGCGAGCAGTACTTC
-,TRBV6-1,many,TRBJ2-1,CASIVGPYNEQFF,TGTGCCAGCATAGTCGGACCCTACAATGAGCAGTTCTTC
-,TRBV20-1,many,TRBJ2-5,CSAGVEAEQETQYF,TGCAGTGCGGGCGTTGAAGCGGAGCAAGAGACCCAGTACTTC
-,TRBV27,many,TRBJ2-1,CASSLGTGWGRHEQFF,TGTGCCAGCAGTTTAGGTACAGGGTGGGGGCGTCATGAGCAGTTCTTC
-,TRBV5-5,many,TRBJ2-3,CASSLRWPGGTTDTQYF,TGTGCCAGCAGCTTGAGGTGGCCCGGGGGAACCACAGATACGCAGTATTTT
TRBD2,TRBV20-1,-,TRBJ2-1,CCARVGSRGALNNEQFF,TGCTGTGCTAGAGTTGGTTCGCGGGGGGCGCTTAACAATGAGCAGTTCTTC
-,TRBV11-2,many,TRBJ2-3,CASSQAEGQYF,TGTGCCAGCAGCCAGGCGGAGGGGCAGTATTTT
-,TRBV18,many,TRBJ1-1,CASSPREDTEAFF,TGTGCCAGCTCACCCAGGGAGGACACTGAAGCTTTCTTT
-,TRBV28,few,TRBJ2-1,CASSYSGSLGEQFF,TGTGCCAGCAGTTATTCGGGTAGCCTTGGTGAGCAGTTCTTC
-,TRBV7-3,many,TRBJ2-7,CASTTGTSYEQYF,TGTGCCAGCACTACAGGAACTTCCTACGAGCAGTACTTC
TRBD2,TRBV5-1,many,TRBJ2-3,CATASGRPDTQYF,TGCGCCACCGCTAGCGGGAGACCAGATACGCAGTATTTT
TRBD1,TRBV2,few,TRBJ2-5,CASSVYRGLQETQYF,TGTGCCAGCAGTGTGTACAGGGGCCTCCAAGAGACCCAGTACTTC
-,TRBV7-6,many,TRBJ2-7,CASSSVTGSYEQYF,TGTGCCAGCAGCTCCGTAACAGGGTCCTACGAGCAGTACTTC
TRBD1,TRBV5-1,-,TRBJ2-7,CTSSAGQAYEQYF,TGCACCAGCAGCGCGGGACAGGCCTACGAGCAGTACTTC
-,TRBV12-3/TRBV12-4,many,TRBJ2-3,CASRASTDTQYF,TGTGCCAGCAGGGCTAGCACAGATACGCAGTATTTT
TRBD2,TRBV28,many,TRBJ2-1,CASSLGGGVSYNEQFF,TGTGCCAGCAGTTTAGGTGGGGGGGTCTCCTACAATGAGCAGTTCTTC
-,TRBV15,-,TRBJ2-2,CATSRDEAIAGELFF,TGTGCCACCAGCAGAGATGAGGCAATTGCCGGGGAGCTGTTTTTT
-,TRBV4-2,many,TRBJ2-1,CASSQGPGLAQFF,TGTGCCAGCAGCCAAGGACCCGGACTTGCGCAGTTCTTC
-,TRBV3-1,many,TRBJ2-1,CASSRGTFNEQFF,TGTGCCAGCAGTAGGGGGACGTTCAATGAGCAGTTCTTC
-,TRBV7-2,medium-sized,TRBJ2-4,CASSFRGSGNIQYF,TGTGCCAGCAGCTTCCGGGGTTCTGGGAACATTCAGTACTTC
-,TRBV29-1,-,TRBJ1-2,CSDQSWGSAGSNYGYTF,TGCAGCGACCAAAGTTGGGGCAGTGCCGGTAGTAACTATGGCTACACCTTC
-,TRBV4-1,-,TRBJ2-3,CASSRLPDRTDTQYF,TGCGCCAGCAGCCGCCTCCCCGATCGGACAGATACGCAGTATTTT
TRBD2,TRBV7-3,-,TRBJ2-1,CASSLLAGGLGGPYNEQFF,TGTGCCAGCAGCTTACTAGCGGGGGGGCTAGGTGGTCCCTACAATGAGCAGTTCTTC
-,TRBV29-1,many,TRBJ1-4,CSVELGTPRELFF,TGCAGCGTTGAGTTGGGGACCCCCCGCGAACTGTTTTTT
-,TRBV5-5,many,TRBJ2-7,CASSSGSPSSYEQYF,TGTGCCAGCAGCAGTGGTTCTCCGAGCTCCTACGAGCAGTACTTC
-,TRBV12-3/TRBV12-4,many,TRBJ2-6,CASTKSGYSGANVLTF,TGTGCCAGCACCAAATCAGGGTACTCTGGGGCCAACGTCCTGACTTTC
-,TRBV3-1,many,TRBJ2-5,CASSQDRETQYF,TGTGCCAGCAGCCAAGACCGCGAGACCCAGTACTTC
TRBD1,TRBV5-1,many,TRBJ1-4,CASSLENRDRGEKLFF,TGCGCCAGCAGCTTAGAAAACCGGGACAGGGGAGAAAAACTGTTTTTT
TRBD1,TRBV7-7,many,TRBJ2-3,CASSLRDRGPGDTQYF,TGTGCCAGCAGCTTAAGGGACAGGGGGCCGGGAGATACGCAGTATTTT
-,TRBV5-5,many,TRBJ2-1,CASSLASENEQFF,TGTGCCAGCAGCTTGGCCAGTGAGAATGAGCAGTTCTTC
-,TRBV3-1,many,TRBJ2-1,CASSQDISSPYNEQFF,TGTGCCAGCAGCCAAGATATCAGTTCTCCCTACAATGAGCAGTTCTTC
TRBD1,TRBV27,many,TRBJ1-5,CASSFSASGGAQHF,TGTGCCAGCAGTTTCTCGGCCTCAGGGGGGGCCCAGCATTTT
TRBD2,TRBV7-2,many,TRBJ2-5,CASRILAGGPTQYF,TGTGCCAGCAGAATACTAGCGGGGGGCCCAACCCAGTACTTC
-,TRBV20-1,many,TRBJ2-6,CSARVGSGANVLTF,TGCAGTGCTAGAGTGGGTTCTGGGGCCAACGTCCTGACTTTC
-,TRBV5-1,many,TRBJ1-4,CASSSTGPWSEKLFF,TGCGCCAGCAGCTCAACCGGACCCTGGAGTGAAAAACTGTTTTTT
-,TRBV6-1,many,TRBJ2-3,CASKWVGTDTQYF,TGTGCCAGCAAATGGGTGGGCACAGATACGCAGTATTTT
TRBD1,TRBV27,many,TRBJ2-1,CASRGTGGLNEQFF,TGTGCCAGCAGGGGGACAGGGGGTCTAAATGAGCAGTTCTTC
-,TRBV19,-,TRBJ1-5,CASSSWGSQPQHF,TGTGCCAGTAGTAGCTGGGGAAGTCAGCCCCAGCATTTT
TRBD1,TRBV20-1,many,TRBJ1-5,CSAEDRAINQPQHF,TGCAGTGCTGAAGACAGGGCAATCAATCAGCCCCAGCATTTT
TRBD2,TRBV12-3/TRBV12-4,many,TRBJ2-1,CASLFRAASGYNEQFF,TGTGCCAGCCTATTTAGGGCGGCTAGCGGGTACAATGAGCAGTTCTTC
-,TRBV6-5,few,TRBJ1-6,CASSYSVREPYNSPLHF,TGTGCCAGCAGTTACTCAGTCAGGGAGCCCTATAATTCACCCCTCCACTTT
-,TRBV29-1,many,TRBJ1-2,CSVLDRPYGYTF,TGCAGCGTTCTGGACCGGCCATATGGCTACACCTTC